This passage covers 25 T cell receptor beta chains from one sample sequenced in a study of blood T cell repertoires in COVID-19. Clones were read by immunoSEQ multiplex PCR, and TCRdb kept only the in-frame ones, dropping some. Of about 82,000 clones in the sample, 83% were seen once. Sequences were obtained from peripheral blood. These receptors came from a woman aged 60 to 75 with acute or convalescent COVID-19.

The rearrangement joins TRBV5-6 to TRBJ2-1; 7 nucleotides align to TRBD1. This CDR3 has 16 amino acids. The ends lost 4 bases at V and 5 bases at J; junction bases unmatched: 12. Germline CDR1 reads SGHDT; CDR2 reads YYEEEE. In DNA form, the CDR3 reads TGTGCCAGCAGCATTGCTGGGACAGATCGCCACAATGAGCAGTTCTTC. This encodes CASSIAGTDRHNEQFF.

V is TRBV27 and J is TRBJ1-1, with TRBD1 as a possible D gene (6 bases). Germline V CDR1 and CDR2: MNHEY, SMNVEV (reference sequence). This CDR3 is built from 15 residues. Trimming removed 5 bases at V and 1 base at J, with 14 bases between. This chain's CDR3 is CASSPGRGRNTEAFF. In DNA, the CDR3 is TGTGCCAGCAGTCCGGGCAGGGGCCGGAACACTGAAGCTTTCTTT.

The chain joins TRBV4-1 to TRBJ1-5; TRBD1 might be the D (5 bases). CDR1 is MGHRA and CDR2 is YSYEKL in the germline V gene. The CDR3 spans 14 residues. V was pared by 1 base and J by 4 bases, with 8 bases between. DNA of the CDR3: TGCGCCAGCAGCCAAGTATCAGGGAATCAGCCCCAGCATTTT. Translating it yields CASSQVSGNQPQHF.

In this sample, this clone turned up a few times. The V call is TRBV28, the J call TRBJ2-7, with TRBD1 as a possible D gene (6 bases). The CDR3 spans 12 residues. The germline V gene has CDR1 MDHEN and CDR2 SYDVKM. The V end was cut by 8 bases, the J end by 2 bases, with 10 bases between. CDR3 nucleotides: TGTGCCAGCCAGGGGCCAACCTACGAGCAGTACTTC. Amino acid sequence: CASQGPTYEQYF.

The chain combines TRBV5-1 with TRBJ2-2; D is possibly TRBD2 (5 bases). Germline V gene data show CDR1 as SGHRS and CDR2 as YFSETQ. The CDR3 sequence is 14 residues long. Trimming stripped 3 bases from V and 8 bases from J, with 14 bases between. This chain's CDR3 is CASSWRGGSGELFF. The CDR3 DNA reads as TGCGCCAGCAGCTGGCGCGGTGGGAGTGGGGAGCTGTTTTTT.

This chain joins TRBV5-1 and TRBJ2-5, with D perhaps TRBD2 (8 bases). Germline values: CDR1 SGHRS, CDR2 YFSETQ. The CDR3 contains 15 residues. The germline V and J ends were trimmed by 4 bases and 7 bases, with 20 bases remaining between them. The chain's CDR3 is CASSIGDSREGTQYF. The CDR3 DNA is TGCGCCAGCAGCATTGGGGACAGTCGGGAGGGGACCCAGTACTTC.

The rearrangement uses TRBV5-1 and TRBJ1-4; D gene uncertain. This CDR3 is built from 14 residues. Germline CDR1 is SGHRS and CDR2 is YFSETQ. V dropped 8 bases and J dropped 8 bases, with 19 bases sitting between them. The CDR3 sequence is CASRDPAGGEKLFF. DNA for the CDR3: TGCGCCAGTCGTGACCCGGCGGGTGGGGAAAAACTGTTTTTT. The entire variable domain, with the rest obtained from reference TRBV5-1 and TRBJ1-4, is as follows: KAGVTQTPRYLIKTRGQQVTLSCSPISGHRSVSWYQQTPGQGLQFLFEYFSETQRNKGNFPGRFSGRQFSNSRSEMNVSTLELGDSALYLCASRDPAGGEKLFFGSGTQLSVL.

The V and J genes are TRBV4-3 and TRBJ1-3; D uncertain. The CDR3 consists of 13 residues. The germline CDR1 and CDR2 sequences are LGHNA and YSLEER. Trimming left V 4 bases short and J 0 bases short, with 4 bases between. The CDR3: CASSPVSGNTIYF. In DNA form, the CDR3 reads TGCGCCAGCAGCCCTGTCTCTGGAAACACCATATATTTT.

The CDR3 DNA reads TGTGCCAGCACGTCGAGCGGAACAGATACGCAGTATTTT. Amino acid sequence: CASTSSGTDTQYF. The chain joins TRBV2 to TRBJ2-3; TRBD2 is a possible D gene (5 bases). The CDR3 contains 13 residues. CDR1 SNHLY and CDR2 FYNNEI come from the germline V gene. The germline V and J ends were trimmed by 7 bases and 3 bases, with 11 bases remaining between them.

In DNA form, the CDR3 reads TGTGCCAGCGTCGAGGGCGCTGAAGCTTTCTTT. Encoded protein: CASVEGAEAFF. The chain recombines TRBV9 with TRBJ1-1, with D uncertain. Germline lookup yields CDR1 SGDLS and CDR2 YYNGEE. This CDR3 region has 11 residues. With 7 bases removed from V and 6 bases from J, the gap between germline ends came to 10 bases. Supplemented by reference TRBV9 and TRBJ1-1, the full variable domain reads DSGVTQTPKHLITATGQRVTLRCSPRSGDLSVYWYQQSLDQGLQFLIQYYNGEERAKGNILERFSAQQFPDLHSELNLSSLELGDSALYFCASVEGAEAFFGQGTRLTVV.

This sequence joins TRBV6-1 and TRBJ2-7; weak D call: TRBD1 (5 bases). CDR3 length equals 14 residues. Trimming took off 3 bases at V and 4 bases at J, with 13 bases between the two ends. Germline V gene sequence: CDR1 MNHNS, CDR2 SASEGT. The CDR3 here is CASSDHQGPYEQYF. As DNA, the CDR3 is TGTGCCAGCAGTGATCACCAGGGTCCTTACGAGCAGTACTTC.

This clone was observed once. The chain uses TRBV9 and TRBJ1-2; D is ambiguous. The germline CDR1 and CDR2 sequences are SGDLS and YYNGEE. Trimming left V 0 bases short and J 5 bases short, with 17 bases between. The CDR3 is 16 amino acids. The CDR3 loop reads CASSVGGRRAGYGYTF. Written as DNA, the CDR3 is TGTGCCAGCAGCGTAGGGGGTAGGAGGGCTGGGTATGGCTACACCTTC.

V is TRBV7-2 and J is TRBJ1-1, with D perhaps TRBD1 (5 bases). The CDR3 runs to 13 residues. Trimming took 3 bases from V and 1 from J, leaving 6 bases between them. CDR1 is SGHTA and CDR2 is FQGNSA in the germline V gene. CDR3 sequence: CASSFQGNTEAFF. In DNA, the CDR3 is TGTGCCAGCAGCTTCCAGGGGAACACTGAAGCTTTCTTT.

The chain combines TRBV7-2 with TRBJ1-2, with TRBD1 matching over 7 bases. V was clipped by 2 bases and J by 8 bases; unmatched bases: 11. Germline V gene lookup returns CDR1 SGHTA and CDR2 FQGNSA. The CDR3 has 15 residues. CDR3 nucleotides: TGTGCCAGCAGCTTATCCGCGGGGACAGTACGCGGCTACACCTTC. Translating gives CASSLSAGTVRGYTF.

The chain couples TRBV11-3 to TRBJ2-7, with 9 bases lining up with TRBD2. V dropped 1 base and J dropped 2; count of bases not matched to a gene: 3. Germline V gives CDR1 SGHNT, CDR2 YENEEA. The CDR3 sequence is 15 residues long. The CDR3 here is CASSLGLADTYEQYF. The CDR3 DNA is TGTGCCAGCAGCTTAGGACTAGCGGATACCTACGAGCAGTACTTC.

The rearrangement links TRBV5-4 to TRBJ1-2; 7 bases are shared with TRBD1. CDR3 size: 12 residues. Germline V gene data show CDR1 as SGHNT and CDR2 as YYREEE (reference sequence). Trimming cost V 3 bases and J 8 bases; bases outside gene matches: 4. CDR3 bases: TGTGCCAGCAGCTCCTCAGGGGGAGGCTACACCTTC. Its translation is CASSSSGGGYTF.

This clone was seen only once. The chain has TRBV2 and TRBJ2-6; TRBD1 might be the D (6 bases). The CDR3 has 16 amino acids. The V and J ends lost 2 bases and 4 bases respectively, with 12 bases between them. CDR1 and CDR2 from the germline V gene are SNHLY and FYNNEI. The CDR3 DNA reads TGTGCCAGCAGTGAAAGGAGACAGGCCGGGGCCAACGTCCTGACTTTC. It specifies CASSERRQAGANVLTF. Full variable domain (remainder filled in from reference TRBV2 and TRBJ2-6): EPEVTQTPSHQVTQMGQEVILRCVPISNHLYFYWYRQILGQKVEFLVSFYNNEISEKSEIFDDQFSVERPDGSNFTLKIRSTKLEDSAMYFCASSERRQAGANVLTFGAGSRLTVL.

The chain couples TRBV7-9 to TRBJ1-4, with unresolved D. Germline CDR1 is SEHNR and CDR2 is FQNEAQ (reference sequence). CDR3 length equals 14 residues. The V and J ends lost 4 bases and 7 bases respectively, with 13 bases between them. The CDR3 is CASSSPDRSEKLFF. For the CDR3, the DNA is TGTGCCAGCAGCTCTCCGGATCGGAGTGAAAAACTGTTTTTT.

The chain is built from TRBV4-3 and TRBJ1-1; D may be TRBD1 (5 bases). Per the germline V gene, CDR1 is LGHNA and CDR2 is YSLEER. The CDR3 has 13 residues. The ends were cut back, 4 bases at V and 0 bases at J, with 6 bases in the middle. The CDR3 spells CASSRQMNTEAFF. The CDR3 bases are TGCGCCAGCAGCCGACAGATGAACACTGAAGCTTTCTTT.

The J gene is TRBJ2-7, the V gene TRBV13, with 7 bases aligning to TRBD2. This CDR3 spans 13 amino acids. V dropped 6 bases and J dropped 5; count of bases not matched to a gene: 7. Germline CDR1 is PRHDT and CDR2 is FYEKMQ (reference sequence). CDR3 bases: TGTGCCAGCAGTTACCGGGGGGACCACGAGCAGTACTTC. It yields the protein CASSYRGDHEQYF.

This sequence joins TRBV13 and TRBJ1-1; D might be TRBD1 (5 bases). This CDR3 contains 15 residues. Germline V gene lookup returns CDR1 PRHDT and CDR2 FYEKMQ (reference sequence). V lost 5 bases and J lost 8, with 21 bases in between. CDR3 residues: CASSPPARGEGEAFF. Here the CDR3 DNA reads TGTGCCAGCAGCCCCCCGGCCCGCGGGGAGGGGGAAGCTTTCTTT. Drawing the rest from reference TRBV13 and TRBJ1-1, the complete variable domain is AAGVIQSPRHLIKEKRETATLKCYPIPRHDTVYWYQQGPGQDPQFLISFYEKMQSDKGSIPDRFSAQQFSDYHSELNMSSLELGDSALYFCASSPPARGEGEAFFGQGTRLTVV.

The CDR3 coding sequence is TGTGCCAGTAGTATTACCCACCTTCCTACTTCTCATGATGGCTACACCTTC. Protein: CASSITHLPTSHDGYTF. V and J are TRBV19 and TRBJ1-2; the D is unclear. V lost 3 bases to trimming and J lost 6 bases, with 23 bases between them. Per germline, CDR1 LNHDA and CDR2 SQIVND (reference sequence). CDR3 size: 17 residues.

The V gene is TRBV29-1, the J gene TRBJ2-7; 7 bases are a match to TRBD1. With V trimmed by 4 bases and J by 1 base, 4 bases remained unmatched. This CDR3 spans 13 amino acids. The V gene's germline CDR1 is SQVTM and CDR2 ANQGSEA. The DNA for the CDR3 is TGCAGCGTTGGAGGGGGCCTTTCCTACGAGCAGTACTTC. Protein product: CSVGGGLSYEQYF.

This chain joins TRBV7-8 and TRBJ2-2; 9 bases agree with TRBD1. This CDR3 is built from 20 residues. Germline values: CDR1 SGHVS, CDR2 FQNEAQ. Trimming took 5 bases from V and 1 from J; bases not matched to a gene: 17. The DNA for the CDR3 is TGTGCCAGCAGCCCCAGGACAGGGGCCGACTATTTCCTGAACACCGGGGAGCTGTTTTTT. It encodes CASSPRTGADYFLNTGELFF.

The chain carries TRBV10-1 and TRBJ1-3, with 9 bases lining up with TRBD1. Germline V CDR1 and CDR2: WNHNN, SYGVQD (reference sequence). V dropped 5 bases and J dropped 2; count of bases not matched to a gene: 4. The CDR3 has 15 amino acids. The CDR3 region has the DNA TGCGCCAGCAGTTTGACAGGGGGACCTGGAAACACCATATATTTT. Translation: CASSLTGGPGNTIYF.